Sequencing of this TCR beta chain was carried out in a study of T-cell reconstitution after alpha-beta-depleted transplantation in children (dated by TCRdb to about 2016). About the investigation overall: Using TCR repertoire profiling, the study followed T-cell immune reconstitution in a quantitative way in children after TCRalphabeta/CD19-depleted allogeneic hematopoietic cell transplantation. Overall study results and their limits: In some patients, the high TCRbeta diversity seen at day 60 was put down to recipient T cells and intrathymic progenitors that had survived conditioning. The apparently early recovery of alphabetaT-cell counts about two months after transplant reportedly depended on only several hundred rapidly expanded clones that came from non-depleted graft cells. Hyperexpanded clone frequencies declined over subsequent months; after one year, T-cell counts and TCRbeta diversity were mostly attributed to newly produced T cells.

Library preparation used PCR. Sequenced on an Illumina HiSeq 2500. To normalize quantification of the TCRbeta repertoire, the TCR libraries were built with molecular barcoding that relied on unique molecular identifiers. TCRdb trimmed public reads at Q25 via fastp, called clones via MiXCR and kept in-frame beta chains. Every distinct CDR3 protein forms one entry, paired with its most common genes and DNA. Here the sample has fewer than 350,000 distinct CDR3 sequences; roughly 8.2% occur a single time. Jointly, the top ten make up about 9.1% of the sample. Ten or more counts support this clonotype. Its antigen is still unknown. Qualities for individual bases were not recorded, and no much larger clone is one base off. This specimen's treatment or condition label, per the study, means: allogeneic hematopoietic cell transplantation with graft depleted of TCRalphabeta T cells and CD19 B cells. Transplant recipients were children who received TCRalphabeta/CD19-depleted allogeneic hematopoietic cell grafts.

From the cysteine through the phenylalanine, the CDR3 covers 12 amino acids. Only the CDR3 portion is preserved as DNA: 36 bases, with reading frame beginning at the first base. CDR1 and CDR2 are read off the germline V gene as SGHRS and YFSETQ. Trimming takes 2 bases from V and 5 bases from J, and the germline ends sit 7 bases apart. The receptor was derived from a female patient aged 2-15 years who had a stem cell transplant for Fanconi anemia, so the T cells may come from the graft donor. The rearrangement combines TRBV5-1 with TRBJ2-5; no D gene call is confident. The source was peripheral blood, collected 360 days after TCRalphabeta/CD19-depleted stem cell transplant. The DNA is as follows: TGCGCCAGCAGCTTTAATAGTGAGACCCAGTACTTC. The resulting protein is CASSFNSETQYF.